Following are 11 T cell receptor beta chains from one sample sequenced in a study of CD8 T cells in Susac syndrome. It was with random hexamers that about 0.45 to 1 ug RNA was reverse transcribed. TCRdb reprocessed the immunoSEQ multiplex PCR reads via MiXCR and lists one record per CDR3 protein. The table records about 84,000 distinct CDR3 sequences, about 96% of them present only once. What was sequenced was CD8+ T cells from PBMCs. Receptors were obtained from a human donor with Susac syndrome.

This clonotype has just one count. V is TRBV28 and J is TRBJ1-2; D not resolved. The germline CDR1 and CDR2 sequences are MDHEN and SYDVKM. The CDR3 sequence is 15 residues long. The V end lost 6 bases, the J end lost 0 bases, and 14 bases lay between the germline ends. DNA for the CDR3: TGTGCCAGCAGCCTTCCACGGGGAGCTAACTATGGCTACACCTTC. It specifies CASSLPRGANYGYTF.

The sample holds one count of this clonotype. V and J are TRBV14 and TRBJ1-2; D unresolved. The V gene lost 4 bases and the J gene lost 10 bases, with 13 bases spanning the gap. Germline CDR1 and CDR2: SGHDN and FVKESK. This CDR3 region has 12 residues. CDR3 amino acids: CASSREALDYTF. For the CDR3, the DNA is TGTGCCAGCAGCCGAGAAGCCTTGGACTACACCTTC.

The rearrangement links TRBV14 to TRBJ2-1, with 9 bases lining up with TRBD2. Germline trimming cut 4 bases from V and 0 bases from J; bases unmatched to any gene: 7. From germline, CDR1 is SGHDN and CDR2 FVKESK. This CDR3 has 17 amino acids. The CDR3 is CASSPGLASNSYNEQFF. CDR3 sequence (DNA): TGTGCCAGCAGCCCCGGACTAGCGTCGAACTCCTACAATGAGCAGTTCTTC.

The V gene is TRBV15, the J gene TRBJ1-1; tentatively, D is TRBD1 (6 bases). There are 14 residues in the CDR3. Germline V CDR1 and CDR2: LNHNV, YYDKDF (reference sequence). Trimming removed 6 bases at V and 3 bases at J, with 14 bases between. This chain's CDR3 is CATSGTNWDTEAFF. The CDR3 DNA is TGTGCCACCAGTGGGACAAATTGGGACACTGAAGCTTTCTTT.

The CDR3 loop is CASRPGQGGEKLFF. The DNA of the CDR3 is TGTGCCAGCAGACCGGGACAGGGAGGCGAAAAACTGTTTTTT. The chain couples TRBV12-3 or TRBV12-4 to TRBJ1-4; 9 nucleotides match TRBD1. V lost 6 bases to trimming and J lost 8 bases; unmatched junction nucleotides: 7. This CDR3 region has 14 residues.

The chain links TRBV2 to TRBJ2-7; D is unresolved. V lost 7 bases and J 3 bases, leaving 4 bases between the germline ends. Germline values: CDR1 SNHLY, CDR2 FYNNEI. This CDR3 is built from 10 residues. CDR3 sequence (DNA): TGTGCCAGCATGGGCTACGAGCAGTACGTC. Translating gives CASMGYEQYV.

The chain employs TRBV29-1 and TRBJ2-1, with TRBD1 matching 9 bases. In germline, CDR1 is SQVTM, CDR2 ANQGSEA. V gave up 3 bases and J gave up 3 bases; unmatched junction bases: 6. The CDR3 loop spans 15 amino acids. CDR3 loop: CSVDGTGLGYNEQFF. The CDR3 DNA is TGCAGCGTTGATGGGACAGGGTTGGGCTACAATGAGCAGTTCTTC.

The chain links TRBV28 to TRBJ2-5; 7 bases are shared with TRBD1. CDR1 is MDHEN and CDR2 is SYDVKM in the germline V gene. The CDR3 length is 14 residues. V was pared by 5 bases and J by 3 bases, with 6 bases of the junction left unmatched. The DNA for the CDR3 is TGTGCCAGCAGTCCAAACACAGGGGAAGAGACCCAGTACTTC. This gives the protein CASSPNTGEETQYF. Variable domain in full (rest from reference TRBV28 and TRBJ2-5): DVKVTQSSRYLVKRTGEKVFLECVQDMDHENMFWYRQDPGLGLRLIYFSYDVKMKEKGDIPEGYSVSREKKERFSLILESASTNQTSMYLCASSPNTGEETQYFGPGTRLLVL.

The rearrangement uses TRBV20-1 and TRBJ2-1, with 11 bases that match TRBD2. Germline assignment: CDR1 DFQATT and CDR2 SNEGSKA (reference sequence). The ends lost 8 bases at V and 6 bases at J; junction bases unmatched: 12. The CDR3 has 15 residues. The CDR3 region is CSPVSGRALINEQFF. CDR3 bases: TGCAGTCCGGTTAGCGGGAGGGCTCTGATCAATGAGCAGTTCTTC.

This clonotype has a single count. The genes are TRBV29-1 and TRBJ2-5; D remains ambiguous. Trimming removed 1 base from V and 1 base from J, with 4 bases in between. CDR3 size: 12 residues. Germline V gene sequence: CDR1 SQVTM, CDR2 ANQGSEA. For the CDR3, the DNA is TGCAGCGTTGAAGGGGGCCAAGAGACCCAGTACTTC. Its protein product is CSVEGGQETQYF.

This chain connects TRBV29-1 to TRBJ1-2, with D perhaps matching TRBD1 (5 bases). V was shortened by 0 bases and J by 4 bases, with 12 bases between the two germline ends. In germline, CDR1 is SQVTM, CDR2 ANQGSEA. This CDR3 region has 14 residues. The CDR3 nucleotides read TGCAGCGTTGAAGAAGACAGCGCTGCCTATGGCTACACCTTC. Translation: CSVEEDSAAYGYTF.